This note documents a single T cell receptor (beta chain) sequence. The data derive from a study of OX40 agonist ivuxolimab in advanced cancers. Blood samples were obtained at baseline, cycle 4 day 1, and cycle 7 day 1. The data were produced by immunoSEQ multiplex PCR, yet TCRdb's version contains in-frame clones alone and is incomplete. The table records approximately 120,000 clones, around 93% of them present only once. This sample comprised CD4+ or CD8+ T cells sorted from blood, obtained in a trial of the OX40 agonist ivuxolimab. This clonotype originated in an adult with an advanced solid tumor such as melanoma, head and neck, liver or kidney cancer.

The CDR3: CASSVGGLPNTGELFF. CDR3 bases: TGTGCCAGCAGCGTAGGGGGACTACCGAACACCGGGGAGCTGTTTTTT. V gene TRBV9 combines with J gene TRBJ2-2; the match to TRBD2 covers 7 bases. V shed 0 bases and J 0 bases; nucleotides not matched to a gene: 2. Germline V gene data show CDR1 as SGDLS and CDR2 as YYNGEE. The length of the CDR3 is 16 residues.